What follows describes a single T cell receptor beta chain. No antigen is known for it. These data come from a study of OX40 agonist ivuxolimab in advanced cancers. Study in general: A partial response was reached by three patients: one with hepatocellular carcinoma and two with cutaneous melanoma. Findings and caveats of the study: Low normalized T-cell clonal expansion was also seen in some nonresponders. Dose levels from 0.1 to 3.0 mg/kg saw CD4+ and CD8+ blood T cells expand clonally by week 6.

Profiled with immunoSEQ multiplex PCR; TCRdb holds only in-frame clones, not every one. Of about 69,000 clones listed, around 87% are singletons. The starting material was CD4+ or CD8+ T cells sorted from blood, obtained in a trial of the OX40 agonist ivuxolimab. This TCR derives from an adult with an advanced solid tumor such as melanoma, head and neck, liver or kidney cancer.

CDR3 nucleotide sequence: TGTGCCAGCAGCAACACATGCCGGGACCGCGATCAGCCCCAGCATTTT. Protein product: CASSNTCRDRDQPQHF. The V and J genes are TRBV21-1 and TRBJ1-5. TRBV21-1 represents a pseudogene. The CDR3 extends over 16 amino acids.